A single sample gave rise to the 15 T cell receptor beta chains below, sequenced in a study of OX40 agonist ivuxolimab in advanced cancers. Method: immunoSEQ multiplex PCR; TCRdb's copy keeps in-frame clones and lacks some. The sample contains about 20,000 clones, just under 85% of which appear only once. The sample here was CD4+ or CD8+ T cells sorted from blood, taken in a trial of the OX40 agonist ivuxolimab. Receptor source: an adult with an advanced solid tumor such as melanoma, head and neck, liver or kidney cancer.

The genes are TRBV30 and TRBJ1-4; D is uncertain. Germline V gives CDR1 GTSNPN, CDR2 SVGIG (reference sequence). The V end lost 8 bases, the J end lost 8 bases, and 12 bases lay between the germline ends. CDR3 size: 11 residues. The CDR3 region has the DNA TGTGCCCGGGAACATGGGGAAAAACTGTTTTTT. Translation: CAREHGEKLFF.

This chain joins TRBV6-4 and TRBJ2-4; 8 positions match TRBD2. The germline V gene encodes CDR1 MRHNA and CDR2 SNTAGT. After removal of 4 bases from V and 7 bases from J, the junction contained 9 bases not matched to a gene. The CDR3 totals 15 residues. CDR3 nucleotide sequence: TGTGCCAGCAGTGCACAAGCGGGGGCGGCGAACATTCAGTACTTC. Translating it yields CASSAQAGAANIQYF.

This clone came up once. The chain employs TRBV29-1 and TRBJ1-1, with D tentatively TRBD1 (5 bases). Trimming took off 5 bases at V and 4 bases at J, with 23 bases between the two ends. CDR1 SQVTM and CDR2 ANQGSEA come from the germline V gene. There are 16 residues in the CDR3. The CDR3 nucleotides are TGCAGCGTTCGGAGGCCAGAGGGGCACCCAACCACTGAAGCTTTCTTT. Its protein product is CSVRRPEGHPTTEAFF.

The J gene is TRBJ1-2, the V gene TRBV6-6, with D possibly TRBD1 on 6 matching bases. Trimming pared 4 bases from V and 3 bases from J, leaving 9 bases between. This CDR3 spans 13 amino acids. CDR1 is MNHNY and CDR2 is SVGAGI in the germline V gene (reference sequence). The DNA for the CDR3 is TGTGCCAGCAGTTCCGGACAGTACTATGGCTACACCTTC. Amino acids: CASSSGQYYGYTF.

The genes are TRBV7-6 and TRBJ1-4, with 8 bases that match TRBD1. The germline CDR1 and CDR2 sequences are SGHVS and FNYEAQ. V trimming: 5 bases; J trimming: 8 bases; junction bases outside the gene matches: 13. The CDR3 is made up of 16 amino acids. The CDR3, as DNA: TGTGCCAGCAGCGCGACAGGGGACCCTATTAGGGAAAAACTGTTTTTT. Its protein product is CASSATGDPIREKLFF.

The chain joins TRBV14 to TRBJ2-7; no clear D gene. Germline-derived CDR1 and CDR2 are SGHDN and FVKESK. V was trimmed by 1 base and J by 3 bases, leaving 13 bases between them. CDR3 length equals 15 residues. The CDR3: CASSQVGAPYYEQYF. The CDR3, as DNA: TGTGCCAGCAGCCAAGTCGGAGCACCTTACTACGAGCAGTACTTC.

This clone was recorded a few times. The chain carries TRBV6-1 and TRBJ1-2; D is unresolved. Germline values: CDR1 MNHNS, CDR2 SASEGT. V lost 1 base, J lost 4 bases, and 4 bases lay in between. CDR3 length equals 12 residues. For the CDR3, the DNA is TGTGCCAGCAGTGAAGGGAGCTATGGCTACACCTTC. Amino acid sequence: CASSEGSYGYTF.

The rearrangement uses TRBV11-2 and TRBJ2-7; possibly TRBD2 for D (7 bases). V lost 3 bases and J 1 base, leaving 10 bases between the germline ends. The CDR3 is made up of 14 amino acids. The germline V gene has CDR1 SGHAT and CDR2 FQNNGV. The CDR3 bases are TGTGCCAGCAGCTTCGGGGGGCCGTCCTACGAGCAGTACTTC. The encoded protein is CASSFGGPSYEQYF.

This chain connects TRBV30 to TRBJ2-7; 8 bases are a match to TRBD2. Germline V CDR1 and CDR2: GTSNPN, SVGIG (reference sequence). V trimming: 4 bases; J trimming: 2 bases; junction bases outside the gene matches: 13. This CDR3 is 16 amino acids long. The CDR3 region has the DNA TGTGCCTGGAAAGGGTATAGAGCGGGGGCCCCCTACGAGCAGTACTTC. It translates to CAWKGYRAGAPYEQYF.

The table lists this clone with a count of one. The chain couples TRBV4-1 to TRBJ1-2; D is ambiguous. V was pared by 3 bases and J by 3 bases, with 11 bases between. There are 14 residues in the CDR3. CDR1 and CDR2 from the germline V gene are MGHRA and YSYEKL. CDR3 residues: CASSHLKLDYGYTF. The CDR3 region has the DNA TGCGCCAGCAGCCACCTCAAGCTGGACTATGGCTACACCTTC.

The V and J genes are TRBV9 and TRBJ1-5, with D hard to call. Germline V gives CDR1 SGDLS, CDR2 YYNGEE. Between the trimmed V and J ends, which lost 0 bases and 0 bases, there was a span of 7 bases. The CDR3 length is 15 residues. In nucleotides, the CDR3 is TGTGCCAGCAGCGTAGCTGGTTATAGCAATCAGCCCCAGCATTTT. Protein: CASSVAGYSNQPQHF.

The CDR3 coding sequence is TGTGCCAGCAGCCCCGCCGGGACAGCCTATGGCTACACCTTC. Its translation is CASSPAGTAYGYTF. The chain employs TRBV11-2 and TRBJ1-2, with 7 bases matching TRBD1. The junction had 7 bases not matched to a gene; V was cut back by 5 bases and J by 4 bases. The CDR3 is 14 amino acids. Germline V gene data show CDR1 as SGHAT and CDR2 as FQNNGV.

This clone was recorded a few times. J is TRBJ2-6 and V is TRBV27; 13 bases map to TRBD2. J gave up 1 base and V 6 bases, and 6 bases lay outside the gene matches. Germline loops: CDR1 MNHEY, CDR2 SMNVEV (reference sequence). The CDR3 consists of 18 residues. CDR3 protein: CASSKLAGGLSGANVLTF. CDR3 nucleotide sequence: TGTGCCAGCAGCAAACTAGCGGGGGGGCTTTCTGGGGCCAACGTCCTGACTTTC. Together with reference TRBV27 and TRBJ2-6, the CDR3 gives the full variable domain: EAQVTQNPRYLITVTGKKLTVTCSQNMNHEYMSWYRQDPGLGLRQIYYSMNVEVTDKGDVPEGYKVSRKEKRNFPLILESPSPNQTSLYFCASSKLAGGLSGANVLTFGAGSRLTVL.

V usage is TRBV5-6 and J usage is TRBJ2-7; TRBD2 is a possible D gene (5 bases). Per germline, CDR1 SGHDT and CDR2 YYEEEE. V shed 0 bases and J shed 7 bases, with 8 bases lying between them. This CDR3 region has 12 residues. CDR3 sequence reads: CASSLAWREQYF. In DNA, the CDR3 is TGTGCCAGCAGCTTGGCCTGGAGGGAGCAGTACTTC.

The V and J genes are TRBV7-9 and TRBJ2-7, with 7 bases that match TRBD2. Germline V gene lookup returns CDR1 SEHNR and CDR2 FQNEAQ (reference sequence). Trimming took 5 bases from V and 5 from J; bases not matched to a gene: 9. This CDR3 is built from 14 residues. This CDR3 reads CASSPSGTTHEQYF. The CDR3 DNA reads as TGTGCCAGCAGCCCATCCGGGACTACCCACGAGCAGTACTTC.